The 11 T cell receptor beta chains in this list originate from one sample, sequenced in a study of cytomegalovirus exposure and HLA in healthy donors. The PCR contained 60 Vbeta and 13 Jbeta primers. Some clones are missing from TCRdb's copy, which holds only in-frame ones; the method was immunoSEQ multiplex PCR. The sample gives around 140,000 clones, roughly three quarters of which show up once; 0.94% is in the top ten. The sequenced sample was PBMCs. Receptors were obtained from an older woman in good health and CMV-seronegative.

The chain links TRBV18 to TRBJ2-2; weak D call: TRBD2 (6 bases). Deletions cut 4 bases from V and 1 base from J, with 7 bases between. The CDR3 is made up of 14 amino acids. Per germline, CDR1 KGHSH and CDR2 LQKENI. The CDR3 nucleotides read TGTGCCAGCTCACTTAGCGGGAACACCGGGGAGCTGTTTTTT. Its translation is CASSLSGNTGELFF.

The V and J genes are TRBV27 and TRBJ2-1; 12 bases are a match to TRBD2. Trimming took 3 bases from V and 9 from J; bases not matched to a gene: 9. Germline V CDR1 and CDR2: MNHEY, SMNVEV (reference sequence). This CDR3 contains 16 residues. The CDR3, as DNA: TGTGCCAGCAGTTTGGCTAGCGGGAGGGCCGCTAGTGAGCAGTTCTTC. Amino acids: CASSLASGRAASEQFF.

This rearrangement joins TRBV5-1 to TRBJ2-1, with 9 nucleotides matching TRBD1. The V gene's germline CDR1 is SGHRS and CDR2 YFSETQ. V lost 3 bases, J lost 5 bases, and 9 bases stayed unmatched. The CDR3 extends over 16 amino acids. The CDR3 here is CASSSGNRGQNNEQFF. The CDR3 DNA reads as TGCGCCAGCAGCTCAGGGAACAGGGGGCAAAACAATGAGCAGTTCTTC.

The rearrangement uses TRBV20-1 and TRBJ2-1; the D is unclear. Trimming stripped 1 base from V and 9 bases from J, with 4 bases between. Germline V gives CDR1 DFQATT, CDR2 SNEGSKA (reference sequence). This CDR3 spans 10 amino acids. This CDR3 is CSARVLEQFF. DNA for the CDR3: TGCAGTGCTAGAGTTCTTGAGCAGTTCTTC.

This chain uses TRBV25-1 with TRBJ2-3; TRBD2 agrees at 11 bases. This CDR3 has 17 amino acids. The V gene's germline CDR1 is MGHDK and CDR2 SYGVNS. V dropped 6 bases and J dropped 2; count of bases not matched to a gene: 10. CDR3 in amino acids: CASSTSRSGRVTDTQYF. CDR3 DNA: TGTGCCAGCAGCACAAGTCGTAGCGGGAGGGTCACAGATACGCAGTATTTT.

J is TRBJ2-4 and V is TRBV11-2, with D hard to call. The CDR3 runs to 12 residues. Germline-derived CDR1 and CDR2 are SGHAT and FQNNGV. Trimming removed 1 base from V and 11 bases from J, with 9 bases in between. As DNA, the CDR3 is TGTGCCAGCAGCTTAGCCGGTCCTCTTCAGTACTTC. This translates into CASSLAGPLQYF.

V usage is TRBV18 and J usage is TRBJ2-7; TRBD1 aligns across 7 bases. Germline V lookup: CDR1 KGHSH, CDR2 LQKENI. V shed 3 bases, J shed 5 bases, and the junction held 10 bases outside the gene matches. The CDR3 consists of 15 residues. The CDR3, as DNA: TGTGCCAGCTCACCCCCAGGGGGTTTAGTCCACGAGCAGTACTTC. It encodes CASSPPGGLVHEQYF.

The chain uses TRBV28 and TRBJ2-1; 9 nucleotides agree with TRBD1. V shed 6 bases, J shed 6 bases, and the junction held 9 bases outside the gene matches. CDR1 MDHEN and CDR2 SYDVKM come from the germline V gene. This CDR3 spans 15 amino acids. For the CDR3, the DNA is TGTGCCAGCAGGTCACAGGGGGCAGCTTCCAATGAGCAGTTCTTC. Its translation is CASRSQGAASNEQFF.

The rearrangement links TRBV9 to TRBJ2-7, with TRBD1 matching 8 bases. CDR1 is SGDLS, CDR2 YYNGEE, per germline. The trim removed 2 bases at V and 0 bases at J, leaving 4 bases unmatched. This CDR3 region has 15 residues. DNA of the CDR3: TGTGCCAGCAGCGTTTCCAGGGGGCCCTCCTACGAGCAGTACTTC. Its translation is CASSVSRGPSYEQYF.

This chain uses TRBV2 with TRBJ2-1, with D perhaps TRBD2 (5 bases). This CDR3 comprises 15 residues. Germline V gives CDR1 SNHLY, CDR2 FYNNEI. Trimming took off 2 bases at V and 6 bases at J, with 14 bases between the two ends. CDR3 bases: TGTGCCAGCAGTGAATCCCGGCTAGCCGGCAATGAGCAGTTCTTC. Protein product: CASSESRLAGNEQFF.

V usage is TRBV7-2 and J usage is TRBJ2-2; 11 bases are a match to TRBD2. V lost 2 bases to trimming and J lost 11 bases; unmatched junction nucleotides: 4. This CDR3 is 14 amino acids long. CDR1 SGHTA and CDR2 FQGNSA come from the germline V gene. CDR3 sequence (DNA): TGTGCCAGCAGCTTACCACTAGCGGGGGCCGAGCTGTTTTTT. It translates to CASSLPLAGAELFF. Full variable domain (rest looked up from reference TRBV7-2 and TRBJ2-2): GAGVSQSPSNKVTEKGKDVELRCDPISGHTALYWYRQSLGQGLEFLIYFQGNSAPDKSGLPSDRFSAERTGGSVSTLTIQRTQQEDSAVYLCASSLPLAGAELFFGEGSRLTVL.